What follows are 24 T cell receptor beta chains derived from one specimen sequenced in a study of blood T cells in healthy people across ages. The use of a sample-barcoded 5' primer and a J-beta primer mix characterized a second PCR of roughly 6 to 11 cycles. TCRdb reprocessed the 5' RACE reads via MiXCR and lists one record per CDR3 protein. The top ten hold around 40% of the sample, which has more than 700,000 distinct CDR3 sequences, less than 70% seen once. The specimen sequenced was blood. These receptors came from a man at least 80 years old in good health.

V and J are TRBV7-3 and TRBJ1-1; 7 nucleotides line up with TRBD1. The CDR3 consists of 13 residues. V lost 3 bases to trimming and J lost 6 bases; unmatched junction nucleotides: 4. Germline CDR1 SGHTA, CDR2 FQGTGA. CDR3 loop: CASSLGTESEAFF. Written as DNA, the CDR3 is TGTGCCAGCAGCTTGGGGACAGAGTCTGAAGCTTTCTTT.

This clonotype was observed once. A junction boundary mismatches the germline segment, possibly from a read error. The chain joins TRBV14 to TRBJ2-6; unclear D gene. The CDR3 runs 16 residues. Germline V gene lookup returns CDR1 SGHDN and CDR2 FVKESK. The CDR3 is CASSHMTGSRANVLTF. CDR3 in DNA: TGTGCCAGCAGCCATATGACGGGCTCTAGGGCCAACGTCCTGACTTTC.

This clonotype showed up just a few times. The chain combines TRBV4-1 with TRBJ2-7; the D gene is possibly TRBD1 (6 bases). This CDR3 spans 14 amino acids. Germline CDR1 and CDR2: MGHRA and YSYEKL. With 4 bases removed from V and 0 bases from J, the gap between germline ends came to 10 bases. The CDR3 nucleotides are TGCGCCAGCAGCCGGACAGCTCCCTCCTACGAGCAGTACTTC. This codes for CASSRTAPSYEQYF.

The chain couples TRBV20-1 to TRBJ1-4; 9 nucleotides align to TRBD1. V shed 6 bases and J 0 bases; nucleotides not matched to a gene: 11. This CDR3 is built from 17 residues. Germline CDR1 is DFQATT and CDR2 is SNEGSKA (reference sequence). CDR3 in amino acids: CSAPDRGEFATNEKLFF. CDR3 bases: TGCAGTGCACCTGACAGGGGGGAATTTGCAACTAATGAAAAACTGTTTTTT.

The chain is built from TRBV20-1 and TRBJ2-3; weak D call: TRBD2 (6 bases). CDR3 length: 15 amino acids. CDR1 is DFQATT, CDR2 SNEGSKA, per germline (reference sequence). Trimming took 0 bases from V and 5 from J, leaving 15 bases between them. CDR3 residues: CSARDWGLRGDTQYF. The CDR3 DNA is TGCAGTGCTAGAGATTGGGGACTCCGCGGAGATACGCAGTATTTT.

The genes are TRBV5-1 and TRBJ2-7; possible D gene TRBD2, 5 bases. V was clipped by 8 bases and J by 5 bases, with 11 bases between them. CDR1 and CDR2 (germline): SGHRS, YFSETQ. The CDR3 runs 11 residues. The CDR3 nucleotides read TGCGCCAGTGGCCGGGGAAACGAGCAGTACTTC. Translating gives CASGRGNEQYF.

The J gene is TRBJ2-7, the V gene TRBV4-1; 10 bases are a match to TRBD2. V trimming: 3 bases; J trimming: 2 bases; junction bases outside the gene matches: 13. Germline CDR1 reads MGHRA; CDR2 reads YSYEKL. The CDR3 totals 18 residues. This chain's CDR3 is CASSHLGPSGSRPYEQYF. CDR3 DNA sequence: TGCGCCAGCAGCCATCTTGGGCCTAGCGGGAGCCGACCCTACGAGCAGTACTTC.

The rearrangement uses TRBV18 and TRBJ2-7, with TRBD1 as a possible D gene (6 bases). This CDR3 has 14 amino acids. V lost 3 bases and J lost 9, with 18 bases in between. The germline CDR1 and CDR2 sequences are KGHSH and LQKENI. The CDR3, as DNA: TGTGCCAGCTCACCGCAGGGGACCGCTCAAGTGCAGTACTTC. Protein: CASSPQGTAQVQYF.

This sequence joins TRBV12-3 or TRBV12-4 and TRBJ2-7, with a weak D call TRBD2 (5 bases). The length of the CDR3 is 12 residues. V lost 2 bases and J lost 9, with 11 bases in between. In DNA form, the CDR3 reads TGTGCCAGCAGTTTACGGAGGCGCGGGCAGTACTTC. It is translated as CASSLRRRGQYF.

The chain combines TRBV20-1 with TRBJ2-1; 9 bases align to TRBD1. Trimming at V came to 6 bases and at J to 7 bases, leaving 16 bases not matched to a gene. CDR3 length: 16 residues. Germline lookup yields CDR1 DFQATT and CDR2 SNEGSKA (reference sequence). DNA of the CDR3: TGCAGTGCCGCTTTGGTAGGGACAGGGACGTTTAATGAGCAGTTCTTC. It is translated as CSAALVGTGTFNEQFF.

This sequence joins TRBV27 and TRBJ2-1; D might be TRBD2 (6 bases). Germline V gene data show CDR1 as MNHEY and CDR2 as SMNVEV (reference sequence). V dropped 7 bases and J dropped 7 bases, with 20 bases sitting between them. There are 15 residues in the CDR3. CDR3 sequence: CASTPMGGTPNEQFF. In DNA form, the CDR3 reads TGTGCCAGCACCCCGATGGGCGGGACCCCAAATGAGCAGTTCTTC.

The V gene is TRBV5-1, the J gene TRBJ2-1; no reliable D call. Germline loops: CDR1 SGHRS, CDR2 YFSETQ. Trimming shortened V by 0 bases and J by 0 bases, and 10 bases separated the two germline ends. The CDR3 is 16 residues long. The DNA for the CDR3 is TGCGCCAGCAGCTTGGGATATGACACCTCCTACAATGAGCAGTTCTTC. As protein: CASSLGYDTSYNEQFF.

Only a few counts were recorded for this clonotype. The rearrangement joins TRBV29-1 to TRBJ1-4; 8 bases agree with TRBD1. The CDR3 is 12 residues long. V shed 7 bases, J shed 8 bases, and the junction held 6 bases outside the gene matches. The germline gives CDR1 SQVTM, CDR2 ANQGSEA. Here the CDR3 reads CSALQGAEKLFF. DNA of the CDR3: TGCAGCGCCCTCCAGGGGGCCGAAAAACTGTTTTTT.

The gene calls are TRBV27 and TRBJ1-2; 7 bases line up with TRBD1. The V and J ends lost 4 bases and 7 bases, in that order; junction bases with no gene match: 9. The CDR3 extends over 14 amino acids. From germline, CDR1 is MNHEY and CDR2 SMNVEV (reference sequence). CDR3 amino acids: CASSSPNRGGGYTF. In DNA form, the CDR3 reads TGTGCCAGCAGTTCGCCGAACAGGGGAGGTGGCTACACCTTC.

The V and J genes are TRBV12-3 or TRBV12-4 and TRBJ2-1; 12 bases match TRBD2. Trimming removed 7 bases from V and 4 bases from J; junction bases left unmatched: 5. This CDR3 contains 15 residues. CDR3 DNA sequence: TGTGCCAGCACCTACCTAGCGGGAGGGTACAATGAGCAGTTCTTC. Translating it yields CASTYLAGGYNEQFF.

The chain combines TRBV29-1 with TRBJ2-6; D unclear. CDR3 length equals 13 residues. Trimming took 5 bases from V and 0 from J, leaving 5 bases between them. Germline-derived CDR1 and CDR2 are SQVTM and ANQGSEA. The CDR3: CSVRASGANVLTF. CDR3 DNA: TGCAGCGTTCGGGCCTCTGGGGCCAACGTCCTGACTTTC.

The CDR3 is CSGFTSGRGGQETQFF. For the CDR3, the DNA is TGCAGTGGTTTTACTAGCGGGAGGGGGGGGCAAGAGACCCAGTTCTTC. This chain connects TRBV20-1 to TRBJ2-1; 13 nucleotides align to TRBD2. The ends lost 7 bases at V and 13 bases at J; junction bases unmatched: 19. Germline V gives CDR1 DFQATT, CDR2 SNEGSKA (reference sequence). The CDR3 contains 16 residues.

The V and J genes are TRBV7-3 and TRBJ2-3, with D perhaps assigned TRBD1 or TRBD2 (6 bases each). The V end was cut by 5 bases, the J end by 2 bases, with 17 bases between. The CDR3 has 16 residues. Germline assignment: CDR1 SGHTA and CDR2 FQGTGA. The CDR3 DNA reads as TGTGCCAGCAGCCCCCGAAGGGGGGATATCACAGATACGCAGTATTTT. Translating gives CASSPRRGDITDTQYF. Filled out from reference TRBV7-3 and TRBJ2-3, the complete variable domain reads GAGVSQTPSNKVTEKGKYVELRCDPISGHTALYWYRQSLGQGPEFLIYFQGTGAADDSGLPNDRFFAVRPEGSVSTLKIQRTERGDSAVYLCASSPRRGDITDTQYFGPGTRLTVL.

The rearrangement joins TRBV6-1 to TRBJ2-3; 10 nucleotides agree with TRBD2. The length of the CDR3 is 16 residues. CDR1 and CDR2 (germline): MNHNS, SASEGT. V lost 1 base, J lost 14 bases, and 15 bases stayed unmatched. CDR3 in DNA: TGTGCCAGCAGTGAAGTTGGTAGCGGGAGGTCTAGATACGCGTATTTT. Translated: CASSEVGSGRSRYAYF.

V is TRBV29-1 and J is TRBJ2-3; D gene unclear. The ends were cut back, 7 bases at V and 4 bases at J, with 9 bases in the middle. Per germline, CDR1 SQVTM and CDR2 ANQGSEA. The CDR3 extends over 11 amino acids. The CDR3 DNA sequence: TGCAGCGCCACCAGAGCAGATACGCAGTATTTT. This gives the protein CSATRADTQYF.

This clonotype was detected only a few times. The chain is built from TRBV27 and TRBJ1-2; D gene unclear. V lost 1 base to trimming and J lost 1 base, with 13 bases between them. The CDR3 loop spans 16 amino acids. CDR1 and CDR2 (germline): MNHEY, SMNVEV (reference sequence). Here the CDR3 DNA reads TGTGCCAGCAGTTTATATTGGGATCCCCTTAACTATGGCTACACCTTC. Amino acid sequence: CASSLYWDPLNYGYTF.

This clonotype appeared once. The chain carries TRBV7-3 and TRBJ2-1; D uncertain. V lost 0 bases and J lost 6, with 6 bases in between. The CDR3 totals 13 residues. Per the germline V gene, CDR1 is SGHTA and CDR2 is FQGTGA. CDR3 nucleotide sequence: TGTGCCAGCAGCTTAACACCGGTCAATGAGCAGTTCTTC. It codes for CASSLTPVNEQFF.

The rearrangement links TRBV4-1 to TRBJ2-7; 7 nucleotides match TRBD1. The germline V gene has CDR1 MGHRA and CDR2 YSYEKL. Trimming at V came to 2 bases and at J to 5 bases, leaving 9 bases not matched to a gene. The CDR3 has 15 amino acids. The CDR3 DNA sequence: TGCGCCAGCAGCCAATTCCGGGACAGCCCCAACGAGCAGTACTTC. This gives the protein CASSQFRDSPNEQYF.

The genes are TRBV18 and TRBJ2-5, with a possible D match to TRBD1 (6 bases). V was cut by 6 bases and J by 11 bases, with 16 bases left in between. The CDR3 covers 12 residues. Germline loops: CDR1 KGHSH, CDR2 LQKENI. The CDR3 DNA reads TGTGCCAGCTCGCTACAGGGATGGGAGCAGTACTTC. Amino acid sequence: CASSLQGWEQYF. The entire variable domain, with the rest obtained from reference TRBV18 and TRBJ2-5, is as follows: NAGVMQNPRHLVRRRGQEARLRCSPMKGHSHVYWYRQLPEEGLKFMVYLQKENIIDESGMPKERFSAEFPKEGPSILRIQQVVRGDSAAYFCASSLQGWEQYFGPGTRLLVL.